This T cell receptor beta chain was sequenced during a study of somatic mutations in cytotoxic T cells in rheumatoid arthritis. Trimming cost V 0 bases and J 2 bases, with 15 bases left between them. This CDR3 comprises 17 residues. In germline, CDR1 is LGHNA, CDR2 YNFKEQ. TCRdb's copy holds only in-frame clones and misses some; the assay was immunoSEQ multiplex PCR. The repertoire holds around 23,000 clones, with 70% to 90% as singletons. What was sequenced was CD8+ T cells sorted from blood. The source is an adult with rheumatoid arthritis. The V and J genes are TRBV4-2 and TRBJ2-3; D call uncertain. The CDR3, as DNA: TGTGCCAGCAGCCAAGATGATTGGCGAAGTTACACAGATACGCAGTATTTT. Encoded protein: CASSQDDWRSYTDTQYF.